This is a list of T cell receptor beta chains from one sample in a study of CD8+ T cells in alopecia areata. The table came from immunoSEQ multiplex PCR; TCRdb's copy has only in-frame clones and leaves some out. Among about 200,000 clones listed, around two fifths were seen once. The sequencing used CD4+ T cells sorted from blood, collected between weeks 30 and 35, from a patient treated with tofacitinib. The source of these receptors is a human donor with alopecia areata. Each CDR3 is given with its conserved first and last residue. The D gene is left open where the match is weak. For some rows the clone size is stated as once, few or many, or as a class when expanded; others skip it.

abundance	v_gene	d_gene	j_gene	CDR3nt	CDR3aa
NA	TRBV30	NA	TRBJ1-2	TGTGCCTGGAGTCCAGGACAGTATGGCTACACCTTC	CAWSPGQYGYTF
few	TRBV30	NA	TRBJ1-1	TGTGCCTGGGGCGGACAGCCCAACACTGAAGCTTTCTTT	CAWGGQPNTEAFF
NA	TRBV5-1	NA	TRBJ2-3	TGCGCCAGCACCAGACAAGGGGAATTGGATACGCAGTATTTT	CASTRQGELDTQYF
once	TRBV5-1	TRBD2	TRBJ2-4	TGCGCCAGCAGCACGACTAGCGGGGTAGCCAAAAACATTCAGTACTTC	CASSTTSGVAKNIQYF
NA	TRBV11-2	TRBD2	TRBJ2-3	TGTGCCAGCAGCTTAGATCAGCGGGGGTTCCCTTCGATACGCACAGATACGCAGTATTTT	CASSLDQRGFPSIRTDTQYF
NA	TRBV6-4	TRBD1	TRBJ1-1	TGTGCCAGCAGTCAACAGGGGGAGGGCACTGAAGCTTTCTTT	CASSQQGEGTEAFF
NA	TRBV18	NA	TRBJ1-1	TGTGCCAGCTCACCACTGTCCGTCAACACTGAAGCTTTCTTT	CASSPLSVNTEAFF
NA	TRBV30	TRBD1	TRBJ1-3	TGTGCCTGGGTCGGACAGGGGGCGTGGGGAAACACCATATATTTT	CAWVGQGAWGNTIYF
NA	TRBV30	NA	TRBJ2-7	TGTGCTACGCCGGCGGGTGGCTACGAGCAGTACTTC	CATPAGGYEQYF
few	TRBV7-9	TRBD2	TRBJ2-1	TGTGCCAGCAAGCTCCCCGGGGGGGAGAGAGGTGTCAATGAGCAGTTCTTC	CASKLPGGERGVNEQFF